A single sample gave rise to the 9 T cell receptor beta chains below, sequenced in a study of T-cell memory formation after mild COVID-19. A single record per CDR3 protein comes from TCRdb applying MiXCR to the 5' RACE reads. Found here are about 250,000 distinct CDR3 sequences, around 17% of them singletons; the top ten hold about 23%. The specimen was PBMCs or a T cell subset sorted from them (not recorded which). The source of these receptors is a young man who had mild COVID-19 (a few samples of this study predate the infection). Cell type and time point are not known.

The V and J genes are TRBV18 and TRBJ2-1; D is possibly TRBD2 (5 bases). V was pared by 1 base and J by 7 bases, with 11 bases between. Germline loops: CDR1 KGHSH, CDR2 LQKENI. The CDR3 totals 14 residues. CDR3 residues: CASSPREGRNEQFF. CDR3 nucleotide sequence: TGTGCCAGCTCACCACGAGAGGGTCGGAATGAGCAGTTCTTC.

This clonotype was seen a handful of times. The chain joins TRBV5-1 to TRBJ1-2; D not certain. V dropped 0 bases and J dropped 8 bases, with 11 bases sitting between them. The CDR3 runs to 13 residues. Germline V gene lookup returns CDR1 SGHRS and CDR2 YFSETQ. For the CDR3, the DNA is TGCGCCAGCAGCTTGGCCCAAGGAGGAGGCTACACCTTC. Its protein is CASSLAQGGGYTF.

The chain is built from TRBV24-1 and TRBJ2-5; 10 bases fit TRBD1. J was trimmed by 5 bases and V by 3 bases; bases with no gene match: 8. Germline loops: CDR1 KGHDR, CDR2 SFDVKD. This CDR3 is 16 amino acids long. CDR3: CATSDAGTGDGETQYF. The CDR3 bases are TGTGCCACCAGTGATGCCGGGACAGGGGATGGGGAGACCCAGTACTTC.

The chain links TRBV24-1 to TRBJ1-2, with a possible D match to TRBD1 (6 bases). With 3 bases removed from V and 7 bases from J, the gap between germline ends came to 11 bases. This CDR3 has 13 amino acids. Germline CDR1 KGHDR, CDR2 SFDVKD. This CDR3 reads CATSDGGGSGYTF. The CDR3 DNA follows: TGTGCCACCAGTGATGGGGGGGGCTCTGGCTACACCTTC.

The sample holds a few counts of this clonotype. The chain has TRBV5-1 and TRBJ2-7; tentatively, D is TRBD1 or TRBD2 (5 bases each). V shed 4 bases and J shed 4 bases, with 27 bases lying between them. The CDR3 consists of 18 residues. From germline, CDR1 is SGHRS and CDR2 YFSETQ. The CDR3 is CASSPDGGRSPSLYEQYV. As DNA, the CDR3 is TGCGCCAGCAGCCCCGATGGGGGACGGAGTCCCTCCCTTTACGAGCAGTACGTC.

The rearrangement joins TRBV19 to TRBJ1-2, with D uncertain. Trimming removed 5 bases at V and 3 bases at J, with 7 bases between. The V gene's germline CDR1 is LNHDA and CDR2 SQIVND (reference sequence). CDR3 length equals 12 residues. CDR3 DNA sequence: TGTGCCAGTAGTGATCAGGACTATGGCTACACCTTC. Amino acid sequence: CASSDQDYGYTF. The full variable domain, completed using reference TRBV19 and TRBJ1-2, is DGGITQSPKYLFRKEGQNVTLSCEQNLNHDAMYWYRQDPGQGLRLIYYSQIVNDFQKGDIAEGYSVSREKKESFPLTVTSAQKNPTAFYLCASSDQDYGYTFGSGTRLTVV.

CDR3 sequence reads: CASSPPSGREKGEQYF. DNA of the CDR3: TGTGCCAGCTCACCACCCTCAGGCAGGGAAAAAGGCGAGCAGTACTTC. This rearrangement joins TRBV18 to TRBJ2-7; maybe TRBD1 (5 bases). V dropped 0 bases and J dropped 6 bases, with 18 bases sitting between them. This CDR3 spans 16 amino acids. CDR1 is KGHSH, CDR2 LQKENI, per germline.

The chain combines TRBV12-3 or TRBV12-4 with TRBJ2-5; TRBD1 agrees at 7 bases. V was pared by 6 bases and J by 5 bases, with 9 bases of the junction left unmatched. This CDR3 spans 14 amino acids. In DNA form, the CDR3 reads TGTGCCAGCAGCCCGACAGGGTTTGAGGAGACCCAGTACTTC. Translating it yields CASSPTGFEETQYF.

This clonotype has only a few counts. The J gene is TRBJ2-2, the V gene TRBV4-3; TRBD2 matches 14 bases. The CDR3 is 17 residues long. J was trimmed by 3 bases and V by 1 base; bases with no gene match: 1. CDR1 and CDR2 from the germline V gene are LGHNA and YSLEER. CDR3 DNA: TGCGCCAGCAGCCAAGGACTAGCGGGGGGGTACACCGGGGAGCTGTTTTTT. Translating gives CASSQGLAGGYTGELFF.